The clone carrying this T cell receptor (beta chain) was seen more than once but under ten times. This sample stems from a study of T cell changes during pregnancy in multiple sclerosis. Germline V gives CDR1 SEHNR, CDR2 FQNEAQ (reference sequence). The CDR3 has 12 amino acids. V dropped 3 bases and J dropped 8 bases, with 10 bases sitting between them. Only in-frame clones appear in the TCRdb table, and some are missing; sequencing was by immunoSEQ multiplex PCR. The repertoire consists of tens of thousands of clones, with about 89% occurring once and the leading ten covering roughly 0.58%. The clonotype was recovered from a female donor with multiple sclerosis, enrolled in a pregnancy study. This chain joins TRBV7-9 and TRBJ1-2, with D uncertain. The specimen comprised CD4+ T cells from peripheral blood mononuclear cells, sampled in the first trimester of pregnancy. The CDR3 DNA reads as TGTGCCAGCAGCTTTAACAGAAACGGCTACACCTTC. Residues: CASSFNRNGYTF.